Presented here are 15 T cell receptor beta chains from one specimen sequenced in a study of blood T cell repertoires in COVID-19. TCRdb's table, derived via immunoSEQ multiplex PCR, lists solely in-frame clones and lacks some. This sample has about 130,000 clones; about four fifths occur once, and the top ten carry roughly an eighth. Input material: peripheral blood. The source of these receptors is a woman aged 25 to 45 who had recovered from COVID-19.

The V and J genes are TRBV9 and TRBJ2-3, with 9 bases aligning to TRBD2. CDR3 length: 16 residues. CDR1 is SGDLS and CDR2 is YYNGEE in the germline V gene. Trimming took 3 bases from V and 3 from J; bases not matched to a gene: 8. For the CDR3, the DNA is TGTGCCAGCAGCGGAGAAAGCGGGAGGTGGACAGATACGCAGTATTTT. This encodes CASSGESGRWTDTQYF.

V usage is TRBV2 and J usage is TRBJ1-5; 7 bases are shared with TRBD1. V gave up 8 bases and J gave up 0 bases; unmatched junction bases: 7. Germline V gene sequence: CDR1 SNHLY, CDR2 FYNNEI. This CDR3 region has 15 residues. CDR3 region: CASSLGQLSNQPQHF. CDR3 DNA sequence: TGTGCCAGCTCACTGGGACAGCTTAGCAATCAGCCCCAGCATTTT.

In its sample, this clone was seen once. This CDR3 is CASSVDRRGGELFF. CDR3 in DNA: TGTGCCAGCAGCGTAGACAGGCGTGGCGGGGAGCTGTTTTTT. J is TRBJ2-2 and V is TRBV9, with D perhaps matching TRBD1 (5 bases). This CDR3 has 14 amino acids. Germline CDR1 SGDLS, CDR2 YYNGEE. V was cut by 0 bases and J by 7 bases, with 10 bases left in between. Together with reference TRBV9 and TRBJ2-2, the CDR3 gives the full variable domain: DSGVTQTPKHLITATGQRVTLRCSPRSGDLSVYWYQQSLDQGLQFLIQYYNGEERAKGNILERFSAQQFPDLHSELNLSSLELGDSALYFCASSVDRRGGELFFGEGSRLTVL.

This chain links TRBV6-5 with TRBJ1-6; 7 bases are shared with TRBD1. The V gene end was trimmed by 4 bases and the J gene end by 4 bases; junction bases not matched to a gene: 1. The CDR3 spans 14 residues. CDR1 MNHEY and CDR2 SVGAGI come from the germline V gene. The CDR3 DNA reads TGTGCCAGCAGTTCACAGGGGTATAATTCACCCCTCCACTTT. As protein: CASSSQGYNSPLHF.

The V and J genes are TRBV11-3 and TRBJ2-1; unclear D gene. Deletions cut 0 bases from V and 7 bases from J, with 10 bases between. The CDR3 is 14 amino acids. Germline CDR1 reads SGHNT; CDR2 reads YENEEA. The CDR3 nucleotides read TGTGCCAGCAGCTTAGAAGCGTCGGAAAATGAGCAGTTCTTC. It yields the protein CASSLEASENEQFF.

The chain employs TRBV5-4 and TRBJ2-5; 13 bases map to TRBD2. CDR1 is SGHNT and CDR2 is YYREEE in the germline V gene (reference sequence). CDR3 length equals 17 residues. With 1 base clipped from V and 3 bases from J, the junction kept 6 bases outside the gene matches. The CDR3 here is CASSLRTSGRVEETQYF. The CDR3 DNA reads as TGTGCCAGCAGCTTGAGGACTAGCGGGAGAGTGGAAGAGACCCAGTACTTC.

The chain combines TRBV5-1 with TRBJ2-2; 8 bases fit TRBD2. The CDR3 length is 16 residues. V lost 0 bases, J lost 5 bases, and 6 bases stayed unmatched. CDR1 and CDR2 from the germline V gene are SGHRS and YFSETQ. CDR3 loop: CASSLEGLVGTGELFF. The CDR3 bases are TGCGCCAGCAGCTTGGAGGGACTAGTTGGGACCGGGGAGCTGTTTTTT.

The rearrangement links TRBV7-8 to TRBJ1-3; TRBD1 matches 8 bases. The CDR3 has 17 amino acids. J was trimmed by 1 base and V by 5 bases; bases with no gene match: 10. The germline gives CDR1 SGHVS, CDR2 FQNEAQ. The CDR3 sequence is CASSPPSGTGSGNTIYF. Here the CDR3 DNA reads TGTGCCAGCAGCCCGCCTTCCGGGACAGGTTCTGGAAACACCATATATTTT.

V and J are TRBV5-1 and TRBJ1-1; weak D call: TRBD1 (6 bases). The CDR3 contains 14 residues. V gave up 2 bases and J gave up 0 bases, with 8 bases separating them. Germline assignment: CDR1 SGHRS and CDR2 YFSETQ. The CDR3: CASSFRDMNTEAFF. The CDR3 DNA reads TGCGCCAGCAGCTTCAGGGACATGAACACTGAAGCTTTCTTT.

This chain uses TRBV12-3 or TRBV12-4 with TRBJ1-1; D is undetermined. This CDR3 region has 13 residues. Trimming pared 6 bases from V and 1 base from J, leaving 9 bases between. The CDR3 nucleotides read TGTGCCAGCAGACAGACACCGAACACTGAAGCTTTCTTT. Encoded protein: CASRQTPNTEAFF.

This clone was detected a few times. The J gene is TRBJ2-1, the V gene TRBV5-1; 7 bases line up with TRBD2. The germline V gene has CDR1 SGHRS and CDR2 YFSETQ. V lost 2 bases and J lost 9; bases outside the gene matches: 17. The CDR3 loop spans 17 amino acids. As DNA, the CDR3 is TGCGCCAGCAGCTTCGGCCAGAGGCTATACCCGGGGGGTGAGCAGTTCTTC. This encodes CASSFGQRLYPGGEQFF.

J is TRBJ1-2 and V is TRBV5-4; 9 bases map to TRBD1. Per the germline V gene, CDR1 is SGHNT and CDR2 is YYREEE (reference sequence). Germline trimming cut 0 bases from V and 5 bases from J; bases unmatched to any gene: 5. This CDR3 has 15 amino acids. CDR3 DNA: TGTGCCAGCAGCTTGGACGGGACAGGGTTTTATGGCTACACCTTC. As protein: CASSLDGTGFYGYTF. Full variable domain (remainder filled in from reference TRBV5-4 and TRBJ1-2): ETGVTQSPTHLIKTRGQQVTLRCSSQSGHNTVSWYQQALGQGPQFIFQYYREEENGRGNFPPRFSGLQFPNYSSELNVNALELDDSALYLCASSLDGTGFYGYTFGSGTRLTVV.

The rearrangement joins TRBV19 to TRBJ2-7, with D unclear. CDR3 length equals 14 residues. CDR1 is LNHDA and CDR2 is SQIVND in the germline V gene (reference sequence). Trimming cost V 5 bases and J 4 bases, with 15 bases left between them. CDR3 nucleotides: TGTGCCAGTAGTTCCCAGACGGGTGGGTACGAGCAGTACTTC. The encoded protein is CASSSQTGGYEQYF.

V usage is TRBV9 and J usage is TRBJ2-2; 9 nucleotides agree with TRBD2. In germline, CDR1 is SGDLS, CDR2 YYNGEE. Unmatched junction bases numbered 13, after V lost 0 bases and J lost 1 base. The CDR3 loop spans 20 amino acids. This CDR3 is CASSVEPDSRGGGNTGELFF. In DNA, the CDR3 is TGTGCCAGCAGCGTAGAACCCGACTCGCGGGGGGGCGGGAACACCGGGGAGCTGTTTTTT.

The chain employs TRBV2 and TRBJ1-5; 11 positions agree with TRBD1. The length of the CDR3 is 13 residues. V shed 8 bases and J 7 bases; nucleotides not matched to a gene: 4. Germline CDR1 and CDR2: SNHLY and FYNNEI. The DNA of the CDR3 is TGTGCCAGCTCGGGGACAGGGGGACAGCCCCAGCATTTT. This translates into CASSGTGGQPQHF.